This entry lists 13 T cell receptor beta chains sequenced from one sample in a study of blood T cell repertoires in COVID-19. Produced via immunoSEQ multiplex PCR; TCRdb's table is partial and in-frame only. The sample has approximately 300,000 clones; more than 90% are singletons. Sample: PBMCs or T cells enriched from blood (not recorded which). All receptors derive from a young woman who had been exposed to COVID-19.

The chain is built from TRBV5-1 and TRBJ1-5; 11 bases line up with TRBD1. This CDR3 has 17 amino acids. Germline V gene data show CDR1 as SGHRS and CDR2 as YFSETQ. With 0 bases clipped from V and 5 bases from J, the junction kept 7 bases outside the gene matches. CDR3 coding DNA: TGCGCCAGCAGCTTGGTCCCCTTGGGACAGGGGGATCAGCCCCAGCATTTT. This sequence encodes CASSLVPLGQGDQPQHF.

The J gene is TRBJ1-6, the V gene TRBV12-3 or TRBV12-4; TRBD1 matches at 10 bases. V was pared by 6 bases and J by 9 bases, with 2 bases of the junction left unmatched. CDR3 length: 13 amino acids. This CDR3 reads CASRTGGLSPLHF. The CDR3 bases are TGTGCCAGCAGGACAGGGGGCCTTTCACCCCTCCACTTT.

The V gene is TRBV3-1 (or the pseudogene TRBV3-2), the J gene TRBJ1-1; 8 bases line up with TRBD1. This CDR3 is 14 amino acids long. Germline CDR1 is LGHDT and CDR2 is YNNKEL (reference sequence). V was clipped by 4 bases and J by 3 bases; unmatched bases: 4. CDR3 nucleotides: TGTGCCAGCAGCCCTGGACAGGGTGACACTGAAGCTTTCTTT. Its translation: CASSPGQGDTEAFF.

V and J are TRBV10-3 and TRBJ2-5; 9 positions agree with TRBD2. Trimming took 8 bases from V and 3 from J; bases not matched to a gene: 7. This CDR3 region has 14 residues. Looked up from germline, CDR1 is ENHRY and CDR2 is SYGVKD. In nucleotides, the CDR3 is TGTGCCATCCGGGCTAGCGGGGCAAAAGAGACCCAGTACTTC. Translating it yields CAIRASGAKETQYF.

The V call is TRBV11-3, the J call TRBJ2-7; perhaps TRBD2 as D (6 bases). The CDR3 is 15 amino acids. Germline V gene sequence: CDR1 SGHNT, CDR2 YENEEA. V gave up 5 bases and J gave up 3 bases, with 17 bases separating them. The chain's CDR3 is CASSQGHFGGYEQYF. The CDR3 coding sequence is TGTGCCAGCAGCCAAGGACACTTCGGGGGCTACGAGCAGTACTTC.

The CDR3 here is CASSSPWTSEQYF. CDR3 bases: TGTGCCAGCAGTTCCCCTTGGACTAGCGAGCAGTACTTC. This chain uses TRBV12-3 or TRBV12-4 with TRBJ2-7; 7 bases match TRBD2. This CDR3 is built from 13 residues. V was pared by 4 bases and J by 6 bases, with 6 bases of the junction left unmatched.

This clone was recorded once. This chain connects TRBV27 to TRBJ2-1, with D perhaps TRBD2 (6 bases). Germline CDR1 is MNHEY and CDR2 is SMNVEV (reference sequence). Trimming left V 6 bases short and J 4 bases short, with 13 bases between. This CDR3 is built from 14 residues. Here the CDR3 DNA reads TGTGCCAGCAGATCCGGGAGTTGGTACAATGAGCAGTTCTTC. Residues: CASRSGSWYNEQFF.

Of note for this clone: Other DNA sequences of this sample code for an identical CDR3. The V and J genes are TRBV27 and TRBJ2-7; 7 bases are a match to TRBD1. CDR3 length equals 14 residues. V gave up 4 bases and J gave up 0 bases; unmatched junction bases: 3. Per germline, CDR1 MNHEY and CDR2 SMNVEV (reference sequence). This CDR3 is CASSSRDSSYEQYF. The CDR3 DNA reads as TGTGCCAGCAGTTCACGGGACAGCTCCTACGAGCAGTACTTC.

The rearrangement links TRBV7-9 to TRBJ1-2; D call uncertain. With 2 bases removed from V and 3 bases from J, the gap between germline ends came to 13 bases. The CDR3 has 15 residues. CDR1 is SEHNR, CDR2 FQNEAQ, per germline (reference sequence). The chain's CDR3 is CASSLPAVTDYGYTF. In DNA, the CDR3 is TGTGCCAGCAGCTTACCCGCAGTTACCGACTATGGCTACACCTTC.

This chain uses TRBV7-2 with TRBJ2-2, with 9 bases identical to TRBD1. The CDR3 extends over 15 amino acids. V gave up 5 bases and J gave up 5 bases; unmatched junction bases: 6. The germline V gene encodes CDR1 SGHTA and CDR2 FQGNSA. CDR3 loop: CASSARQGGTGELFF. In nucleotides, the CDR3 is TGTGCCAGCAGCGCCAGACAGGGGGGAACCGGGGAGCTGTTTTTT. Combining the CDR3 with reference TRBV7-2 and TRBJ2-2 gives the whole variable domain GAGVSQSPSNKVTEKGKDVELRCDPISGHTALYWYRQSLGQGLEFLIYFQGNSAPDKSGLPSDRFSAERTGGSVSTLTIQRTQQEDSAVYLCASSARQGGTGELFFGEGSRLTVL.

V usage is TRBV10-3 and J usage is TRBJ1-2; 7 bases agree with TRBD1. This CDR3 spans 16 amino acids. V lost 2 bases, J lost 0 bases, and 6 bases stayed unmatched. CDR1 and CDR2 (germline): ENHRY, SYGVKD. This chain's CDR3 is CAISERKGTANYGYTF. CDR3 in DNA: TGTGCCATCAGTGAGAGAAAGGGGACAGCTAACTATGGCTACACCTTC.

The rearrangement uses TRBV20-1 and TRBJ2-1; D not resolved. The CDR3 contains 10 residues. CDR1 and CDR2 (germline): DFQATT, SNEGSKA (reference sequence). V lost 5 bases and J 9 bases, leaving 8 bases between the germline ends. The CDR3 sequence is CSAYRVEQFF. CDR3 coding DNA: TGCAGTGCTTATCGGGTTGAGCAGTTCTTC.

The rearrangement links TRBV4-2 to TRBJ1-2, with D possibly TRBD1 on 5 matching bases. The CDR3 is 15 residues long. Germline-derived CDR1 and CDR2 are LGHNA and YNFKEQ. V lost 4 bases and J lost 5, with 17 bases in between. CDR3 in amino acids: CASSPRGGDKYGYTF. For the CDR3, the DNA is TGTGCCAGCAGCCCTAGAGGAGGGGATAAATATGGCTACACCTTC.